Shown below are 10 T cell receptor beta chains from a single sample sequenced in a study of shared clonotypes between healthy human individuals. Naive CD8 cells comprised CD45RO-negative, CCR7-positively selected cells, excluding terminally differentiated effector memory CD45RA+ cells. Using immunoSEQ multiplex PCR, the repertoire was profiled, and TCRdb retains in-frame clones only, with some absent. Here the sample spans some 2,100,000 clones, 90% to 95% being singletons. The material sequenced was naive CD8+ T cells from PBMCs. Every receptor here comes from a man younger than 30 in good health. Some clones in this sample may be carry-over from other donors' samples.

The rearrangement uses TRBV7-3 and TRBJ2-3; either TRBD1 or TRBD2 may supply D (5 bases each). V was shortened by 2 bases and J by 6 bases, with 12 bases between the two germline ends. Germline-derived CDR1 and CDR2 are SGHTA and FQGTGA. The CDR3 spans 14 residues. CDR3 residues: CASSLFLAGDTQYF. For the CDR3, the DNA is TGTGCCAGCAGCTTATTCCTAGCAGGGGATACGCAGTATTTT.

The chain is built from TRBV13 and TRBJ2-7; 9 nucleotides align to TRBD2. V gave up 4 bases and J gave up 5 bases; unmatched junction bases: 6. CDR3 length equals 14 residues. CDR1 and CDR2 (germline): PRHDT, FYEKMQ (reference sequence). In nucleotides, the CDR3 is TGTGCCAGCAGCTCTAGCGGGACCAAGAACGAGCAGTACTTC. Its translation: CASSSSGTKNEQYF.

The count of this clone is one. J is TRBJ2-4 and V is TRBV27; D gene uncertain. The germline V and J ends were trimmed by 6 bases and 6 bases, with 12 bases remaining between them. The CDR3 is made up of 13 amino acids. Germline CDR1 and CDR2: MNHEY and SMNVEV (reference sequence). As DNA, the CDR3 is TGTGCCAGCAGCCGTAGGTGGGGAAACATTCAGTACTTC. It is translated as CASSRRWGNIQYF.

V and J are TRBV27 and TRBJ2-1; no clear D gene. Germline CDR1 is MNHEY and CDR2 is SMNVEV (reference sequence). Trimming took off 2 bases at V and 3 bases at J, with 8 bases between the two ends. The CDR3 sequence is 14 residues long. The CDR3 reads CASSLRLNYNEQFF. In nucleotides, the CDR3 is TGTGCCAGCAGTTTACGGCTGAACTACAATGAGCAGTTCTTC.

This CDR3 reads CSVVRQTDPYEQYF. The CDR3 region has the DNA TGCAGCGTTGTCAGACAGACCGATCCCTACGAGCAGTACTTC. This rearrangement joins TRBV29-1 to TRBJ2-7; D is possibly TRBD1 (5 bases). Germline V gives CDR1 SQVTM, CDR2 ANQGSEA. This CDR3 contains 14 residues. V was shortened by 4 bases and J by 2 bases, with 15 bases between the two germline ends.

The rearrangement links TRBV2 to TRBJ2-7; 12 nucleotides align to TRBD2. V dropped 0 bases and J dropped 3; count of bases not matched to a gene: 3. This CDR3 has 16 amino acids. Germline loops: CDR1 SNHLY, CDR2 FYNNEI. The CDR3 sequence is CASSEALGLAGYEQYF. The CDR3 DNA sequence: TGTGCCAGCAGTGAAGCGTTGGGACTAGCGGGCTACGAGCAGTACTTC.

This sequence joins TRBV10-3 and TRBJ2-1; TRBD2 matches 7 bases. There are 13 residues in the CDR3. V was pared by 4 bases and J by 10 bases, with 7 bases of the junction left unmatched. In germline, CDR1 is ENHRY, CDR2 SYGVKD. The CDR3 region has the DNA TGTGCCATCAGTGCAGTGCTAGCGGAAGAGCAGTTCTTC. It specifies CAISAVLAEEQFF.

The V gene is TRBV4-1, the J gene TRBJ2-2; perhaps TRBD1 as D (5 bases). Between the trimmed V and J ends, which lost 4 bases and 4 bases, there was a span of 16 bases. CDR1 is MGHRA, CDR2 YSYEKL, per germline. The CDR3 consists of 16 residues. The CDR3 here is CASSPRWGLSTGELFF. The CDR3, as DNA: TGCGCCAGCAGCCCCCGGTGGGGCCTTTCCACCGGGGAGCTGTTTTTT.

The chain carries TRBV30 and TRBJ2-1; 7 bases fit TRBD1. Germline V lookup: CDR1 GTSNPN, CDR2 SVGIG (reference sequence). The junction had 4 bases not matched to a gene; V was cut back by 2 bases and J by 15 bases. The CDR3 runs 10 residues. The CDR3 DNA is TGTGCCTGGAGTATAGGACAGGTGTTCTTC. This gives the protein CAWSIGQVFF.

J is TRBJ2-5 and V is TRBV9; D may correspond to TRBD1 or TRBD2 (5 bases each). The CDR3 spans 14 residues. The V gene lost 1 base and the J gene lost 1 base, with 8 bases spanning the gap. Germline V gene data show CDR1 as SGDLS and CDR2 as YYNGEE. The CDR3 nucleotides are TGTGCCAGCAGCGTATTTGGGACCCAAGAGACCCAGTACTTC. It translates to CASSVFGTQETQYF.